These 21 T cell receptor beta chains were sequenced from one sample in a study of cytomegalovirus exposure and HLA in healthy donors. Libraries were prepared by immunoSEQ multiplex PCR; TCRdb keeps only in-frame clonotypes and omits some of them. The sample carries more than 85,000 clones, roughly 86% recorded once. The sequenced material came from PBMCs. The receptor source for this set is a woman aged 18-29 years in good health and CMV-seronegative.

The rearrangement joins TRBV11-2 to TRBJ2-5; TRBD2 might be the D (5 bases). CDR1 SGHAT and CDR2 FQNNGV come from the germline V gene. CDR3 length: 16 amino acids. Trimming took 1 base from V and 0 from J, leaving 12 bases between them. CDR3 DNA sequence: TGTGCCAGCAGCTTAGGAACTGTGAGGGACCAAGAGACCCAGTACTTC. Encoded protein: CASSLGTVRDQETQYF.

The CDR3 sequence is CASRSPATNEKLFF. CDR3 DNA sequence: TGTGCCAGCAGATCCCCGGCAACTAATGAAAAACTGTTTTTT. The chain links TRBV27 to TRBJ1-4; no clear D. The germline V gene encodes CDR1 MNHEY and CDR2 SMNVEV (reference sequence). V lost 6 bases and J lost 0, with 8 bases in between. CDR3 length: 14 amino acids.

The chain recombines TRBV11-2 with TRBJ2-7; TRBD2 matches at 13 bases. The CDR3 has 19 residues. CDR1 and CDR2 (germline): SGHAT, FQNNGV. The junction had 15 bases not matched to a gene; V was cut back by 5 bases and J by 2 bases. CDR3 protein: CASSHAAQLAGGIPYEQYF. In nucleotides, the CDR3 is TGTGCCAGCAGCCACGCGGCCCAACTAGCGGGGGGGATTCCCTACGAGCAGTACTTC.

The chain uses TRBV19 and TRBJ2-1; 9 nucleotides align to TRBD2. CDR3 length equals 13 residues. V lost 5 bases to trimming and J lost 10 bases; unmatched junction nucleotides: 6. The germline V gene has CDR1 LNHDA and CDR2 SQIVND (reference sequence). CDR3 sequence: CASSGVAGVEQFF. The DNA of the CDR3 is TGTGCCAGTAGTGGAGTAGCGGGAGTAGAGCAGTTCTTC. Full variable domain (rest looked up from reference TRBV19 and TRBJ2-1): DGGITQSPKYLFRKEGQNVTLSCEQNLNHDAMYWYRQDPGQGLRLIYYSQIVNDFQKGDIAEGYSVSREKKESFPLTVTSAQKNPTAFYLCASSGVAGVEQFFGPGTRLTVL.

The V and J genes are TRBV19 and TRBJ2-7, with 7 bases lining up with TRBD1. In germline, CDR1 is LNHDA, CDR2 SQIVND (reference sequence). The V gene end was trimmed by 4 bases and the J gene end by 1 base; junction bases not matched to a gene: 4. The CDR3 runs 14 residues. The CDR3 protein is CASSNPRGSYEQYF. The CDR3 nucleotides are TGTGCCAGTAGTAACCCCAGGGGGTCCTACGAGCAGTACTTC. Combining the CDR3 with reference TRBV19 and TRBJ2-7 gives the whole variable domain DGGITQSPKYLFRKEGQNVTLSCEQNLNHDAMYWYRQDPGQGLRLIYYSQIVNDFQKGDIAEGYSVSREKKESFPLTVTSAQKNPTAFYLCASSNPRGSYEQYFGPGTRLTVT.

The V gene is TRBV7-2, the J gene TRBJ2-3, with TRBD2 identical over 12 bases. Unmatched junction bases numbered 2, after V lost 2 bases and J lost 2 bases. CDR1 is SGHTA, CDR2 FQGNSA, per germline. The CDR3 sequence is 16 residues long. In DNA, the CDR3 is TGTGCCAGCAGCTTACTAGCGGGGGGGATCACAGATACGCAGTATTTT. Residues: CASSLLAGGITDTQYF.

V usage is TRBV7-9 and J usage is TRBJ2-2, with a weak D call TRBD1 (6 bases). Germline CDR1 SEHNR, CDR2 FQNEAQ (reference sequence). The V end lost 5 bases, the J end lost 3 bases, and 16 bases lay between the germline ends. The CDR3 runs to 16 residues. The CDR3 spells CASSPAWGPDTGELFF. DNA for the CDR3: TGTGCCAGCAGCCCTGCTTGGGGGCCTGACACCGGGGAGCTGTTTTTT.

This chain links TRBV5-1 with TRBJ2-2; tentative D call: TRBD1 (6 bases). Germline CDR1 is SGHRS and CDR2 is YFSETQ. The CDR3 length is 15 residues. The V and J ends lost 2 bases and 3 bases respectively, with 11 bases between them. The CDR3 is CASSLQGIYTGELFF. CDR3 DNA sequence: TGCGCCAGCAGCTTACAGGGAATTTACACCGGGGAGCTGTTTTTT.

The chain employs TRBV5-1 and TRBJ2-2, with D possibly TRBD1 on 5 matching bases. Trimming removed 6 bases from V and 1 base from J, with 7 bases in between. The germline V gene has CDR1 SGHRS and CDR2 YFSETQ. This CDR3 has 13 amino acids. CDR3 amino acids: CASTGQNTGELFF. CDR3 DNA: TGCGCCAGCACCGGACAGAACACCGGGGAGCTGTTTTTT.

The chain employs TRBV25-1 and TRBJ1-3; 10 positions agree with TRBD1. This CDR3 spans 14 amino acids. V was pared by 4 bases and J by 7 bases, with 4 bases of the junction left unmatched. Germline lookup yields CDR1 MGHDK and CDR2 SYGVNS. This CDR3 is CASSAKDRGNTIYF. In DNA form, the CDR3 reads TGTGCCAGCAGTGCAAAGGACAGGGGGAACACCATATATTTT. Complete variable domain (other parts from reference TRBV25-1 and TRBJ1-3): EADIYQTPRYLVIGTGKKITLECSQTMGHDKMYWYQQDPGMELHLIHYSYGVNSTEKGDLSSESTVSRIRTEHFPLTLESARPSHTSQYLCASSAKDRGNTIYFGEGSWLTVV.

The chain recombines TRBV29-1 with TRBJ2-3; TRBD2 agrees at 7 bases. The trim removed 6 bases at V and 0 bases at J, leaving 9 bases unmatched. CDR1 and CDR2 from the germline V gene are SQVTM and ANQGSEA. This CDR3 is 15 amino acids long. The CDR3: CSVSGTIASTDTQYF. The CDR3 DNA follows: TGCAGCGTCTCCGGGACTATCGCTAGCACAGATACGCAGTATTTT.

The chain is built from TRBV27 and TRBJ2-1, with a weak D call TRBD2 (7 bases). V was shortened by 0 bases and J by 7 bases, with 13 bases between the two germline ends. Germline V gives CDR1 MNHEY, CDR2 SMNVEV (reference sequence). The CDR3 has 15 residues. The CDR3 coding sequence is TGTGCCAGCAGTTTATCAGGGGGAGGGCCTAATGAGCAGTTCTTC. Encoded protein: CASSLSGGGPNEQFF.

The chain is built from TRBV5-5 and TRBJ1-5; TRBD1 is a possible D gene (5 bases). The CDR3 is 13 residues long. Germline CDR1 and CDR2: SGHKS and YYEKEE (reference sequence). Trimming left V 5 bases short and J 3 bases short, with 9 bases between. CDR3 sequence reads: CASRPGPNQPQHF. CDR3 DNA: TGTGCCAGCAGACCAGGGCCCAATCAGCCCCAGCATTTT.

V gene TRBV5-6 combines with J gene TRBJ2-7; D is ambiguous. This CDR3 has 12 amino acids. V dropped 4 bases and J dropped 2 bases, with 7 bases sitting between them. CDR1 and CDR2 from the germline V gene are SGHDT and YYEEEE. CDR3 DNA: TGTGCCAGCAGCCTGAGAACCTACGAGCAGTACTTC. It specifies CASSLRTYEQYF.

This clone showed up just a few times. The chain recombines TRBV28 with TRBJ2-7, with TRBD2 identical over 8 bases. Germline CDR1 reads MDHEN; CDR2 reads SYDVKM. Trimming cost V 5 bases and J 0 bases; bases outside gene matches: 9. The CDR3 loop spans 16 amino acids. Here the CDR3 DNA reads TGTGCCAGCAGTCGCACGGGCGGGAGGATCTCCTACGAGCAGTACTTC. Encoded protein: CASSRTGGRISYEQYF. Based on the CDR3 plus reference TRBV28 and TRBJ2-7, the full variable domain is DVKVTQSSRYLVKRTGEKVFLECVQDMDHENMFWYRQDPGLGLRLIYFSYDVKMKEKGDIPEGYSVSREKKERFSLILESASTNQTSMYLCASSRTGGRISYEQYFGPGTRLTVT.

The rearrangement joins TRBV27 to TRBJ2-1; TRBD2 agrees at 16 bases. The trim removed 7 bases at V and 7 bases at J, leaving 4 bases unmatched. CDR3 length equals 15 residues. Germline V gene data show CDR1 as MNHEY and CDR2 as SMNVEV (reference sequence). The CDR3 DNA sequence: TGTGCCAGCAAAGGGGGACTAGCGGGAGGGAATGAGCAGTTCTTC. This sequence encodes CASKGGLAGGNEQFF.

V and J are TRBV7-9 and TRBJ2-1, with D maybe TRBD2 (6 bases). The germline CDR1 and CDR2 sequences are SEHNR and FQNEAQ (reference sequence). The CDR3 contains 15 residues. Trimming removed 1 base from V and 6 bases from J, with 13 bases in between. The CDR3 coding sequence is TGTGCCAGCAGCTTAGTCGCGGCGGGGTTCAATGAGCAGTTCTTC. It translates to CASSLVAAGFNEQFF.

In nucleotides, the CDR3 is TGTGCCAGCAGCGGCCGGGACTTCAGTTACAATGAGCAGTTCTTC. It translates to CASSGRDFSYNEQFF. The rearrangement links TRBV5-4 to TRBJ2-1; weak D call: TRBD2 (6 bases). This CDR3 is built from 15 residues. The germline gives CDR1 SGHNT, CDR2 YYREEE (reference sequence). Trimming cost V 4 bases and J 4 bases, with 15 bases left between them.

J is TRBJ1-5 and V is TRBV7-2, with D perhaps matching TRBD1 (5 bases). The V gene's germline CDR1 is SGHTA and CDR2 FQGNSA. This CDR3 spans 14 amino acids. Trimming took 1 base from V and 7 from J, leaving 11 bases between them. DNA of the CDR3: TGTGCCAGCAGCTTAGTGGCAGGGAAACAGCCCCAGCATTTT. Translating gives CASSLVAGKQPQHF.

This chain joins TRBV4-3 and TRBJ2-1, with D maybe TRBD1 (6 bases). V dropped 4 bases and J dropped 0 bases, with 16 bases sitting between them. The CDR3 is 17 amino acids. Germline values: CDR1 LGHNA, CDR2 YSLEER. CDR3 in DNA: TGCGCCAGCAGCCGAGGTAGGGGGTTGAGCTCCTACAATGAGCAGTTCTTC. This codes for CASSRGRGLSSYNEQFF.

This clone was seen once. The CDR3 sequence is CASSLYPSLAGGPRVYEQYF. For the CDR3, the DNA is TGTGCCAGCAGTTTATATCCCTCACTAGCGGGAGGGCCTAGAGTTTACGAGCAGTACTTC. The chain links TRBV28 to TRBJ2-7, with 13 bases that match TRBD2. Germline loops: CDR1 MDHEN, CDR2 SYDVKM. J lost 4 bases, V lost 1 base, and 16 bases had no gene match. The CDR3 extends over 20 amino acids.